This T cell receptor (beta chain) was found in a study of response to subunit inactivated influenza vaccine. This clonotype was seen once. Antigen unknown. Study-level findings and limits: The authors suggested that every seasonal influenza vaccination recruits few new T cells.

TCRdb itself ran the RT-PCR reads through MiXCR, one entry per CDR3 protein. This sample has a few hundred thousand distinct CDR3 sequences, with 9.5% to 13% found just once. The sequence was collected from a man in his forties or fifties who received an inactivated influenza vaccine. Specimen: PBMCs from blood, collected more than 35 days after vaccination.

In DNA form, the CDR3 reads TGTGCCAGCAGCCTGCCCGGGCTAGCGTCAGATACGCAGTATTTT. This codes for CASSLPGLASDTQYF. V is TRBV7-8 and J is TRBJ2-3, with D tentatively TRBD2 (6 bases). The ends were cut back, 5 bases at V and 4 bases at J, with 16 bases in the middle. CDR3 size: 15 residues. Germline values: CDR1 SGHVS, CDR2 FQNEAQ. Together with reference TRBV7-8 and TRBJ2-3, the CDR3 gives the full variable domain: GAGVSQSPRYKVAKRGQDVALRCDPISGHVSLFWYQQALGQGPEFLTYFQNEAQLDKSGLPSDRFFAERPEGSVSTLKIQRTQQEDSAVYLCASSLPGLASDTQYFGPGTRLTVL.